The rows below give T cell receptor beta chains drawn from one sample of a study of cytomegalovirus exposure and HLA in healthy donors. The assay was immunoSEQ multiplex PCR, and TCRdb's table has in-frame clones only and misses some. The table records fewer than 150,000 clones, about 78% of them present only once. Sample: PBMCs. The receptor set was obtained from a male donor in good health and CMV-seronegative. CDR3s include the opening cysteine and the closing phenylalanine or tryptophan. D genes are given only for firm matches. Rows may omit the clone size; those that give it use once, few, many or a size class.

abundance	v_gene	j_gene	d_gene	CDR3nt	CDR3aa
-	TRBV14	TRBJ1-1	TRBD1	TGTGCCAGCAGCCACCGAACAGGGGGCTTGACTGAAGCTTTCTTT	CASSHRTGGLTEAFF
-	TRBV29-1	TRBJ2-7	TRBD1	TGCAGCGTTGAAGATGGTTTTTCGGGACAGGGGAACGAGCAGTACTTC	CSVEDGFSGQGNEQYF
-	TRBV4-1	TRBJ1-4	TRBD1	TGCGCCAGCAGCCCCAGTGGGACAGGGTATGAAAAACTGTTTTTT	CASSPSGTGYEKLFF
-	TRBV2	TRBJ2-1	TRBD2	TGTGCCAGCAGTGATCGGGGACTAGCGGAAAACAATGAGCAGTTCTTC	CASSDRGLAENNEQFF
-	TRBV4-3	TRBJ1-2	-	TGCGCCAGCAGCCAAGAATATGAAGGGGTAAGGGGATATGGCTACACCTTC	CASSQEYEGVRGYGYTF
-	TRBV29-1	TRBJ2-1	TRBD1	TGCAGCGTCCGACAGGGCGCCTACAATGAGCAGTTCTTC	CSVRQGAYNEQFF
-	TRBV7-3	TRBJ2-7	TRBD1	TGTGCCAGCAGCTTAGGACAGGGGGCCTACGAGCAGTACTTC	CASSLGQGAYEQYF
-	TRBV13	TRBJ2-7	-	TGTGCCAGCAGCTTAGACGAAGACAGGGAGGTCGCCGAGCAGTACTTC	CASSLDEDREVAEQYF
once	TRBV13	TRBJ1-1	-	TGTGCCAGCAGCTTGGCGGGGGGGGTAGCGAACACTGAAGCTTTCTTT	CASSLAGGVANTEAFF
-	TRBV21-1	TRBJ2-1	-	TGTGCCAGCAGCAAAATCCGGGCCAGGGTCGCCTACAATGAGCAGTTCTTC	CASSKIRARVAYNEQFF
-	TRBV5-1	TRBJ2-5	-	TGCGCCAGCAGCTTACAGGGAGCTCAAGAGACCCAGTACTTC	CASSLQGAQETQYF
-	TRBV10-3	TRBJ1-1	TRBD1	TGTGCCATCAGTGACCGCGGGGGACAGGGGGCTCGTACTGAAGCTTTCTTT	CAISDRGGQGARTEAFF
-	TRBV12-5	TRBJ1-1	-	TGTGCTAGTGGTTTGGGACAGAAAATAGAAGCTTTCTTT	CASGLGQKIEAFF
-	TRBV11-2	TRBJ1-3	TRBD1	TGTGCCAGCAGCCGATGGGACAGGGGCTCTGGAAACACCATATATTTT	CASSRWDRGSGNTIYF
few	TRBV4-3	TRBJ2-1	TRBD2	TGCGCCAGCGGAATAGCGGGGGGGTCCTACAATGAGCAGTTCTTC	CASGIAGGSYNEQFF
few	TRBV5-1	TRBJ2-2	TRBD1	TGCGCCAGCAGCTTGGGGTCGGGGACAGGGGCGACCGGGGAGCTGTTTTTT	CASSLGSGTGATGELFF
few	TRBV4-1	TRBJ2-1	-	TGCGCCAGCAGCCAAGTTACCTACAATGAGCAGTTCTTC	CASSQVTYNEQFF
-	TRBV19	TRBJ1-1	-	TGTGCCAGTAGTACTGTCCAGGCCAGGAACACTGAAGCTTTCTTT	CASSTVQARNTEAFF
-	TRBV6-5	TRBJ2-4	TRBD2	TGTGCCAGCAGTTGGGGGGGGATACTAGCCAAAAACATTCAGTACTTC	CASSWGGILAKNIQYF
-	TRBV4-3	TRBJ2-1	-	TGCGCCAGCAGCCAAGATCTATCTGGTGTGCCTCGCCCAAACTACAATGAGCAGTTCTTC	CASSQDLSGVPRPNYNEQFF
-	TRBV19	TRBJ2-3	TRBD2	TGTGCCAGTAGTCCAGGGACTAGAATCACAGATACGCAGTATTTT	CASSPGTRITDTQYF
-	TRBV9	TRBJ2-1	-	TGTGCCAGCAGTCTCGGACACCGGGCGGTCCATGAGCAGTTCTTC	CASSLGHRAVHEQFF
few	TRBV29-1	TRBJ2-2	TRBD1	TGCAGCGTTGAATTACAAGTTGGGGACAGGGACACCGGGGAGCTGTTTTTT	CSVELQVGDRDTGELFF
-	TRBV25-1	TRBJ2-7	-	TGTGCCAGCAGCCAGAACACGAGGGACGAGCAGTACTTC	CASSQNTRDEQYF
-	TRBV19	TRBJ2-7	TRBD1	TGTGCCAGTAGTATGCTACCGGGACAGGGGGACTACGAGCAGTACTTC	CASSMLPGQGDYEQYF
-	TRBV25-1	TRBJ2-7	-	TGTGCCAGCAGTGAATCCGGCAGGCTTCCCTACGAGCAGTACTTC	CASSESGRLPYEQYF
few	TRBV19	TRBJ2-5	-	TGTGCCAGTAGTGCAGCGGAGACCCAGTACTTC	CASSAAETQYF
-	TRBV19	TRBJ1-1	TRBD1	TGTGCCAGTGGGCATGGAGGGGGCTTTACTGAAGCTTTCTTT	CASGHGGGFTEAFF
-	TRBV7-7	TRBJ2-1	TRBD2	TGTGCTAGCAGCTTAGCCGGACTAGCTACAGACAATGAGCAGTTCTTC	CASSLAGLATDNEQFF
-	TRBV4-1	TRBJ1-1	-	TGCGCCAGCAGCCAGGGCAGGAACACTGAAGCTTTCTTT	CASSQGRNTEAFF
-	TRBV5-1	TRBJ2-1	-	TGCGCCAGCAGCTTTTTCCAGATTACTAGCTGTGAGCAGTTCTTC	CASSFFQITSCEQFF
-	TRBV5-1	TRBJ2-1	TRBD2	TGCGCCAGCAGCTTGGGCGGGAGCTCCTACAATGAGCAGTTCTTC	CASSLGGSSYNEQFF
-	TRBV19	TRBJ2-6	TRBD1	TGTGCCAGTAGTATCCAAAGACAGGGCCTCACCTCTGGGGCCAACGTCCTGACTTTC	CASSIQRQGLTSGANVLTF
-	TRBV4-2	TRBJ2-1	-	TGTGCCAGCAGCCCCAGGGGAAGTGAGCAGTTCTTC	CASSPRGSEQFF
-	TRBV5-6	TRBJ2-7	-	TGTGCCAGCAGCCCGGGGATTAGCTCCTACGAGCAGTACTTC	CASSPGISSYEQYF
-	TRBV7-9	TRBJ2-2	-	TGTGCCAGCAGCCTCCATCCTCTTAGACAGGATAAGACCGGGGAGCTGTTTTTT	CASSLHPLRQDKTGELFF
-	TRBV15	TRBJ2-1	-	TGTGCCACCAGCAGACCTGACTCGAATTACAATGAGCAGTTCTTC	CATSRPDSNYNEQFF
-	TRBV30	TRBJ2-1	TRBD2	TGTGCCTGGCAAGGGACTAGCTCCTACAATGAGCAGTTCTTC	CAWQGTSSYNEQFF
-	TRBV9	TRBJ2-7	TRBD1	TGTGCCAGCAGCCGGGTGGGGCAGGGGGCACAGGAGCAGTACTTC	CASSRVGQGAQEQYF
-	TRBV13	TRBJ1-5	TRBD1	TGTGCCAGCAGCGAGGGGGCGGCTCAGCCCCAGCATTTT	CASSEGAAQPQHF
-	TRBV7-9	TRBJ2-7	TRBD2	TGTGCCAGCAGCTTAGGGGAGGGTGGGAATTCGGGCGAGCAGTACTTC	CASSLGEGGNSGEQYF
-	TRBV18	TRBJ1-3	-	TGTGCCAGCTCACCAGGGGAGGGAACTTACTCTGGAAACACCATATATTTT	CASSPGEGTYSGNTIYF
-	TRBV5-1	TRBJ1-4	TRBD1	TGCGCCAGCAGCTCCGCAGGGGGCACTAATGAAAAACTGTTTTTT	CASSSAGGTNEKLFF
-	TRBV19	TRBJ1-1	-	TGTGCCAGTAGTATAGTGCCGGGCACTGAAGCTTTCTTT	CASSIVPGTEAFF
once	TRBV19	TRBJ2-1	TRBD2	TGTGCCAGTAGTCTAGCGGGAGGGCCATATGAGCAGTTCTTC	CASSLAGGPYEQFF
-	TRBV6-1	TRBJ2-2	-	TGTGCCAGCAGTGAAGCGAAGTGGAACGGGGCCGGGGAGCTGTTTTTT	CASSEAKWNGAGELFF
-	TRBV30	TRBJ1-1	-	TGTGCCTGGGCAGGGTATCGCGCTGAAGCTTTCTTT	CAWAGYRAEAFF
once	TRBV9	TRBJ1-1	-	TGTGCCAGCAGCGCGGGAATAACTGAAGCTTTCTTT	CASSAGITEAFF